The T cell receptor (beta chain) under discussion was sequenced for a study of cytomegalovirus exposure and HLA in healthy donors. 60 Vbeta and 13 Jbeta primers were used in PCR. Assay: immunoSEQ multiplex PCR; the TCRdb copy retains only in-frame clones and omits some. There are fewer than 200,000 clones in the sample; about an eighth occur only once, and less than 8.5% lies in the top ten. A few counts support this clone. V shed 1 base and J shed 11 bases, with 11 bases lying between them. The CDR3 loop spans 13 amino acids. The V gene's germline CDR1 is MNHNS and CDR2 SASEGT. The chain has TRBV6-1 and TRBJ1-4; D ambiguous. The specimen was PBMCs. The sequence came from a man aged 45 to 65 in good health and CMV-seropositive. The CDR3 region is CASSEGPSGKLFF. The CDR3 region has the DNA TGTGCCAGCAGTGAAGGGCCGTCCGGGAAACTGTTTTTT.